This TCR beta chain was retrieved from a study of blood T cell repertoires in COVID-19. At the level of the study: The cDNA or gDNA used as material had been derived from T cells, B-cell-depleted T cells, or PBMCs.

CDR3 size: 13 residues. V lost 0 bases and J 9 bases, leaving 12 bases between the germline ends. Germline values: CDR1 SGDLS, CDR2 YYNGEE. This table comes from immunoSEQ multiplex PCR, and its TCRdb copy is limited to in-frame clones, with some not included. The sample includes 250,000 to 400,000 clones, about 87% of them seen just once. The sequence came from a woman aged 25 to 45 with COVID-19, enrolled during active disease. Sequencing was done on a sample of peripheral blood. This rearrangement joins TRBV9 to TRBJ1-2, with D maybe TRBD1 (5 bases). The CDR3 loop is CASSVGGAGRYTF. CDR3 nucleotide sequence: TGTGCCAGCAGCGTAGGCGGGGCAGGTCGCTACACCTTC.